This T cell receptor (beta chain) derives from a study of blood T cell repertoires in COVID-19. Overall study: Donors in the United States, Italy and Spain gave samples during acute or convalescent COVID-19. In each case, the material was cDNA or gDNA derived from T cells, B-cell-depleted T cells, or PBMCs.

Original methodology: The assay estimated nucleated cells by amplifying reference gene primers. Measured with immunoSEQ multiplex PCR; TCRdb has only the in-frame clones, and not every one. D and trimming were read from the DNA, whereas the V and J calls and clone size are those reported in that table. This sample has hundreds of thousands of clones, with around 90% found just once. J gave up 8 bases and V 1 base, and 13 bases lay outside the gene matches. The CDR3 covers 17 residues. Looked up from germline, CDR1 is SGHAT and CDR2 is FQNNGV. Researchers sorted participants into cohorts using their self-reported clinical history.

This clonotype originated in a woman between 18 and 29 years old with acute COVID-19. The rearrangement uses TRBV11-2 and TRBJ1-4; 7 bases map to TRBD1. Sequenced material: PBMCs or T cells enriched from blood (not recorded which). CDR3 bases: TGTGCCAGCAGCTTAGGTGTCGCAGGGGGATACGACGAAAAACTGTTTTTT. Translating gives CASSLGVAGGYDEKLFF.